These 26 T cell receptor beta chains came from one sample sequenced in a study of blood T cell repertoires in COVID-19. Here immunoSEQ multiplex PCR was the method, and the copy in TCRdb shows in-frame clones only, minus some. The top ten clones hold roughly 6.3% of a sample with roughly 70,000 clones, 80% to 90% of them seen once. Sample: peripheral blood. These receptors all stem from a woman aged 80 or over with active COVID-19.

The chain links TRBV7-9 to TRBJ2-1, with 16 bases identical to TRBD2. The CDR3 has 15 residues. The V segment lost 4 bases and the J segment 15 bases; nucleotides outside the gene matches: 9. Germline-derived CDR1 and CDR2 are SEHNR and FQNEAQ (reference sequence). In DNA form, the CDR3 reads TGTGCCAGCAGCTCGGGACTAGCGGGAGGGCCGCGGCCGTTCTTC. Amino acids: CASSSGLAGGPRPFF.

The chain uses TRBV28 and TRBJ2-5; a weak D match, TRBD1 (6 bases). Trimming shortened V by 7 bases and J by 6 bases, and 21 bases separated the two germline ends. CDR3 length equals 15 residues. Looked up from germline, CDR1 is MDHEN and CDR2 is SYDVKM. DNA for the CDR3: TGTGCCAGCATTGGGGGATTTAGGGGGACGAAGACCCAGTACTTC. Protein: CASIGGFRGTKTQYF.

The V gene is TRBV3-1 (or the pseudogene TRBV3-2), the J gene TRBJ2-3, with 7 bases fitting TRBD2. Per germline, CDR1 LGHDT and CDR2 YNNKEL (reference sequence). This CDR3 region has 15 residues. J gave up 4 bases and V 2 bases, and 6 bases lay outside the gene matches. CDR3 nucleotides: TGTGCCAGCAGCCAAAACCTACTAGCGCCAGATACGCAGTATTTT. Protein sequence: CASSQNLLAPDTQYF.

This chain links TRBV5-1 with TRBJ2-6; D perhaps matches TRBD2 (6 bases). Trimming stripped 4 bases from V and 3 bases from J, with 14 bases between. Germline CDR1 SGHRS, CDR2 YFSETQ. The CDR3 spans 16 residues. CDR3 sequence: CASSPVWRGGANVLTF. In nucleotides, the CDR3 is TGCGCCAGCAGCCCGGTGTGGAGGGGTGGGGCCAACGTCCTGACTTTC.

The CDR3 here is CATARPGGLAGAGELFF. Written as DNA, the CDR3 is TGTGCCACCGCTCGCCCGGGGGGGCTAGCGGGAGCCGGGGAGCTGTTTTTT. The chain combines TRBV24-1 with TRBJ2-2; TRBD2 aligns across 10 bases. Losses at the gene ends were 9 bases for V and 6 bases for J; bases not matched to a gene: 15. The V gene's germline CDR1 is KGHDR and CDR2 SFDVKD. The length of the CDR3 is 17 residues.

This chain joins TRBV5-4 and TRBJ2-5, with D possibly matching TRBD1 (5 bases). Trimming cost V 2 bases and J 4 bases, with 6 bases left between them. This CDR3 spans 12 amino acids. Germline V gene sequence: CDR1 SGHNT, CDR2 YYREEE (reference sequence). For the CDR3, the DNA is TGTGCCAGCAGCTTAGGGGTAGAGACCCAGTACTTC. Translating gives CASSLGVETQYF. Full variable domain (remainder filled in from reference TRBV5-4 and TRBJ2-5): ETGVTQSPTHLIKTRGQQVTLRCSSQSGHNTVSWYQQALGQGPQFIFQYYREEENGRGNFPPRFSGLQFPNYSSELNVNALELDDSALYLCASSLGVETQYFGPGTRLLVL.

V is TRBV7-2 and J is TRBJ2-3; 10 bases are a match to TRBD2. Trimming took 5 bases from V and 4 from J; bases not matched to a gene: 9. The V gene's germline CDR1 is SGHTA and CDR2 FQGNSA. The length of the CDR3 is 16 residues. The CDR3 DNA follows: TGTGCCAGCAGCCCAAGCCTAGCGGGAGCCCCAGATACGCAGTATTTT. Translating it yields CASSPSLAGAPDTQYF.

The chain carries TRBV6-5 and TRBJ2-7, with 16 bases fitting TRBD2. The trim removed 6 bases at V and 6 bases at J, leaving 5 bases unmatched. This CDR3 is built from 15 residues. Germline assignment: CDR1 MNHEY and CDR2 SVGAGI. CDR3 region: CASSSGLAGGPEQYF. The CDR3 DNA reads as TGTGCCAGCAGCTCGGGACTAGCGGGAGGGCCCGAGCAGTACTTC.

The chain carries TRBV7-9 and TRBJ2-7; no firm D call. CDR3 size: 12 residues. Germline V gene sequence: CDR1 SEHNR, CDR2 FQNEAQ (reference sequence). V lost 5 bases and J lost 4, with 9 bases in between. CDR3 region: CASSRGAYEQYF. CDR3 DNA: TGTGCCAGCAGCCGCGGCGCGTACGAGCAGTACTTC.

The rearrangement joins TRBV28 to TRBJ2-7; TRBD2 agrees at 12 bases. The junction had 4 bases not matched to a gene; V was cut back by 5 bases and J by 2 bases. There are 15 residues in the CDR3. CDR1 and CDR2 from the germline V gene are MDHEN and SYDVKM. In nucleotides, the CDR3 is TGTGCCAGCAGTGCCGGACTAGCGGGAACCTACGAGCAGTACTTC. It codes for CASSAGLAGTYEQYF.

The genes are TRBV27 and TRBJ2-7; 11 bases fit TRBD1. This CDR3 is built from 15 residues. CDR1 is MNHEY and CDR2 is SMNVEV in the germline V gene (reference sequence). V was pared by 6 bases and J by 4 bases, with 8 bases of the junction left unmatched. The CDR3 here is CASRLGDRGTYEQYF. The CDR3 nucleotides read TGTGCCAGCAGATTAGGGGACAGGGGGACATACGAGCAGTACTTC.

The rearrangement uses TRBV21-1 and TRBJ1-3. TRBV21-1 is described as a pseudogene. The CDR3 has 16 residues. CDR3 DNA sequence: TGTGCCAGCAGCAAAGGTACGGCCGCACCCGGGGACACCATATATTTT. Protein product: CASSKGTAAPGDTIYF.

The V gene is TRBV12-5, the J gene TRBJ2-5, with a possible D match to TRBD1 (6 bases). Germline assignment: CDR1 LGHNT and CDR2 FRNRAP. This CDR3 spans 15 amino acids. The V gene lost 1 base and the J gene lost 2 bases, with 11 bases spanning the gap. The CDR3 protein is CASGLGQVSQETQYF. The CDR3 DNA reads TGTGCTAGTGGTTTGGGACAGGTCTCACAAGAGACCCAGTACTTC. The complete variable domain, with remaining parts taken from reference TRBV12-5 and TRBJ2-5, reads DARVTQTPRHKVTEMGQEVTMRCQPILGHNTVFWYRQTMMQGLELLAYFRNRAPLDDSGMPKDRFSAEMPDATLATLKIQPSEPRDSAVYFCASGLGQVSQETQYFGPGTRLLVL.

The chain uses TRBV6-5 and TRBJ2-7; 10 bases are shared with TRBD1. This CDR3 is built from 14 residues. Trimming took 2 bases from V and 6 from J; bases not matched to a gene: 4. Germline V CDR1 and CDR2: MNHEY, SVGAGI. CDR3 loop: CASSYLGQGIEQYF. As DNA, the CDR3 is TGTGCCAGCAGTTACCTGGGACAGGGGATCGAGCAGTACTTC.

The rearrangement uses TRBV7-2 and TRBJ1-1; D uncertain. The CDR3 totals 13 residues. Looked up from germline, CDR1 is SGHTA and CDR2 is FQGNSA. Trimming removed 0 bases from V and 10 bases from J, with 12 bases in between. Here the CDR3 reads CASSLAARDIAFF. The CDR3 nucleotides read TGTGCCAGCAGCTTAGCCGCAAGAGATATAGCTTTCTTT.

This chain links TRBV7-2 with TRBJ2-5; 11 bases line up with TRBD2. Per germline, CDR1 SGHTA and CDR2 FQGNSA. V lost 1 base to trimming and J lost 2 bases; unmatched junction nucleotides: 3. The CDR3 consists of 16 residues. The CDR3 loop reads CASSLGVAGGQETQYF. The CDR3, as DNA: TGTGCCAGCAGCTTAGGGGTAGCGGGAGGGCAAGAGACCCAGTACTTC.

The J gene is TRBJ2-5, the V gene TRBV6-5; tentatively, D is TRBD1 (6 bases). The length of the CDR3 is 15 residues. Germline V gene sequence: CDR1 MNHEY, CDR2 SVGAGI. V was shortened by 3 bases and J by 0 bases, with 11 bases between the two germline ends. CDR3 sequence reads: CASSYPGTHQETQYF. Written as DNA, the CDR3 is TGTGCCAGCAGTTATCCCGGGACACACCAAGAGACCCAGTACTTC.

The V call is TRBV6-5, the J call TRBJ1-1, with D unresolved. The V gene's germline CDR1 is MNHEY and CDR2 SVGAGI. The V end was cut by 4 bases, the J end by 0 bases, with 6 bases between. This CDR3 has 13 residues. The CDR3 bases are TGTGCCAGCAGTTGGACTTTGAACACTGAAGCTTTCTTT. Its protein is CASSWTLNTEAFF.

The rearrangement uses TRBV18 and TRBJ2-1; 7 bases are shared with TRBD2. Germline CDR1 and CDR2: KGHSH and LQKENI. This CDR3 has 18 residues. Trimming took 0 bases from V and 1 from J; bases not matched to a gene: 9. The CDR3 nucleotides are TGTGCCAGCTCACCACCGGTGGGGACTACGAGGTCCTACAATGAGCAGTTCTTC. Amino acids: CASSPPVGTTRSYNEQFF.

With respect to this clone: A read error may produce the germline difference seen at one junction end. The chain joins TRBV28 to TRBJ1-5; D is unresolved. Germline lookup yields CDR1 MDHEN and CDR2 SYDVKM. The CDR3 is made up of 13 amino acids. The CDR3 loop reads CANSLRGNQPQHF. The CDR3 DNA sequence: TGTGCCAACAGTTTGAGGGGCAATCAGCCCCAGCATTTT.

The CDR3 protein is CASSQGWGRGRETQYF. DNA of the CDR3: TGTGCCAGCAGCCAGGGGTGGGGAAGAGGCAGAGAGACCCAGTACTTC. This chain joins TRBV5-5 and TRBJ2-5; a weak D match, TRBD1 (6 bases). CDR3 length: 16 amino acids. CDR1 is SGHKS, CDR2 YYEKEE, per germline (reference sequence). V lost 4 bases and J lost 4, with 20 bases in between.

The genes are TRBV27 and TRBJ2-1; 7 bases line up with TRBD1. This CDR3 is 14 amino acids long. Germline CDR1 MNHEY, CDR2 SMNVEV (reference sequence). Trimming removed 2 bases from V and 9 bases from J; junction bases left unmatched: 7. The CDR3 reads CASSLGTAFIEQFF. In DNA, the CDR3 is TGTGCCAGCAGTTTAGGGACAGCCTTCATTGAGCAGTTCTTC.

The chain joins TRBV6-1 to TRBJ2-1; 9 bases fit TRBD2. The CDR3 runs to 17 residues. J was trimmed by 7 bases and V by 0 bases; bases with no gene match: 10. Germline V gene lookup returns CDR1 MNHNS and CDR2 SASEGT. The CDR3 loop is CASSEATSGGIGNEQFF. CDR3 coding DNA: TGTGCCAGCAGTGAAGCGACTAGCGGAGGAATCGGGAATGAGCAGTTCTTC.

The rearrangement uses TRBV7-9 and TRBJ2-5; D is ambiguous. Germline CDR1 SEHNR, CDR2 FQNEAQ (reference sequence). The CDR3 has 13 amino acids. The V and J ends lost 5 bases and 1 base respectively, with 8 bases between them. As DNA, the CDR3 is TGTGCCAGCAGCGCCTCGGGCCAAGAGACCCAGTACTTC. This translates into CASSASGQETQYF.

V is TRBV28 and J is TRBJ2-3; 12 bases line up with TRBD2. V gave up 5 bases and J gave up 6 bases; unmatched junction bases: 9. Germline CDR1 reads MDHEN; CDR2 reads SYDVKM. The CDR3 is 16 amino acids. The CDR3 DNA reads as TGTGCCAGCAGTCCACGACTAGCGGGAGTGTTGGATACGCAGTATTTT. It is translated as CASSPRLAGVLDTQYF.

The chain carries TRBV29-1 and TRBJ2-1; TRBD2 is a possible D gene (5 bases). V gave up 4 bases and J gave up 4 bases, with 17 bases separating them. CDR1 and CDR2 from the germline V gene are SQVTM and ANQGSEA. CDR3 length equals 15 residues. In DNA, the CDR3 is TGCAGCGTTGCACACGGACTCTCATATTACAATGAGCAGTTCTTC. Translated: CSVAHGLSYYNEQFF.